The clone carrying this TCR beta chain was counted only a few times. Its specificity is unknown. The junction had 6 bases not matched to a gene; V was cut back by 3 bases and J by 6 bases. Germline CDR1 DFQATT, CDR2 SNEGSKA (reference sequence). The length of the CDR3 is 15 residues. This sample is drawn from a study of T-cell reconstitution after alpha-beta-depleted transplantation in children. Findings and caveats of the study: The study traced high day-60 TCRbeta diversity in some patients to surviving recipient T cells and thymic progenitors. Reportedly, only several hundred clones from non-depleted graft cells drove alpha-beta T-cell counts at about two months. Once a year had passed after transplant, T-cell counts and diversity came mostly from newly produced T cells.

A library of TCRbeta sequences, prepared with unique molecular identifiers, was generated. TCRdb independently ran MiXCR on the PCR reads; one entry per CDR3 protein. The table has a few hundred thousand distinct CDR3 sequences, 10% to 15% seen once; the top ten hold approximately 2.1%. This receptor was taken from a male patient aged 10-17 years who had a stem cell transplant for acute myeloid leukemia, so the T cells may come from the graft donor. The specimen was PBMCs, mostly from graft donor cells, collected 360 days after TCRalphabeta/CD19-depleted stem cell transplant. The chain combines TRBV20-1 with TRBJ2-2, with 11 nucleotides matching TRBD2. The CDR3 here is CSARAPSGRPGELFF. For the CDR3, the DNA is TGCAGTGCTAGGGCCCCTAGCGGGAGGCCCGGGGAGCTGTTTTTT.